One sample yielded the 26 T cell receptor beta chains listed below, sequenced in a study of Ad26.COV2.S vaccination and SARS-CoV-2 variants. Clones were read by immunoSEQ multiplex PCR, and TCRdb kept only the in-frame ones, dropping some. The table has about 180,000 clones, around nine tenths seen once. The sequencing here drew on peripheral blood, taken after recovery from COVID-19. These receptors were taken from a human donor who had recovered from COVID-19.

The chain combines TRBV5-1 with TRBJ2-3, with D possibly TRBD1 on 6 matching bases. Trimming stripped 4 bases from V and 2 bases from J, with 17 bases between. Germline V gives CDR1 SGHRS, CDR2 YFSETQ. The CDR3 consists of 16 residues. The CDR3 DNA sequence: TGCGCCAGCAGCCCAGGGGTCTCCTTTCTCACAGATACGCAGTATTTT. This encodes CASSPGVSFLTDTQYF.

DNA for the CDR3: TGTGCCAGCAGTCCCACCGGGGGGCGGAGAGAGACCCAGTACTTC. It is translated as CASSPTGGRRETQYF. V usage is TRBV7-3 and J usage is TRBJ2-5, with a possible D match to TRBD2 (7 bases). Germline V gives CDR1 SGHTA, CDR2 FQGTGA. The CDR3 has 15 residues. V was shortened by 6 bases and J by 4 bases, with 18 bases between the two germline ends.

The chain links TRBV5-1 to TRBJ2-2; D assignment may be TRBD1 or TRBD2 (5 bases each). Germline values: CDR1 SGHRS, CDR2 YFSETQ. The V end was cut by 1 base, the J end by 3 bases, with 10 bases between. The CDR3 runs 15 residues. The CDR3 DNA follows: TGCGCCAGCAGCTTGTTAGGGACCCACACCGGGGAGCTGTTTTTT. It translates to CASSLLGTHTGELFF.

The chain employs TRBV25-1 and TRBJ2-2; 7 nucleotides agree with TRBD1. Germline CDR1 is MGHDK and CDR2 is SYGVNS. The CDR3 runs to 17 residues. Trimming at V came to 0 bases and at J to 2 bases, leaving 6 bases not matched to a gene. CDR3 loop: CASSEYFGTVNTGELFF. The CDR3 DNA sequence: TGTGCCAGCAGTGAATATTTTGGGACAGTCAACACCGGGGAGCTGTTTTTT.

CDR3 DNA: TGTGCCACCAGCAGGATTGACCCGATGACCTCAACCACGGCTAATGAAAAACTGTTTTTT. It specifies CATSRIDPMTSTTANEKLFF. The chain links TRBV15 to TRBJ1-4; D is ambiguous. Germline CDR1 reads LNHNV; CDR2 reads YYDKDF (reference sequence). This CDR3 has 20 residues. V was shortened by 3 bases and J by 3 bases, with 26 bases between the two germline ends.

On this clone: The same CDR3 arises from other DNA sequences in this sample as well. J is TRBJ2-5 and V is TRBV5-4; D gene ambiguous. V was shortened by 4 bases and J by 1 base, with 8 bases between the two germline ends. CDR3 length equals 13 residues. The germline gives CDR1 SGHNT, CDR2 YYREEE (reference sequence). This CDR3 reads CASSPGPQETQYF. In DNA form, the CDR3 reads TGTGCCAGCAGCCCCGGGCCCCAAGAGACCCAGTACTTC.

V usage is TRBV6-5 and J usage is TRBJ2-7, with 7 positions matching TRBD2. With V trimmed by 4 bases and J by 0 bases, 3 bases remained unmatched. The germline V gene has CDR1 MNHEY and CDR2 SVGAGI. The CDR3 is made up of 14 amino acids. The CDR3 DNA reads TGTGCCAGCAGTTCTAGCGGTAGCTCCTACGAGCAGTACTTC. Encoded protein: CASSSSGSSYEQYF.

In DNA form, the CDR3 reads TGTGCCAGTATCCAGCCCCAGGGAACCGGGGAGCTGTTTTTT. This encodes CASIQPQGTGELFF. This chain uses TRBV19 with TRBJ2-2; D possibly corresponds to TRBD1 (5 bases). Looked up from germline, CDR1 is LNHDA and CDR2 is SQIVND (reference sequence). V gave up 7 bases and J gave up 5 bases, with 14 bases separating them. The CDR3 sequence is 14 residues long.

The J gene is TRBJ2-5, the V gene TRBV29-1, with D perhaps given as TRBD1 or TRBD2 (5 bases each). Trimming took 5 bases from V and 2 from J, leaving 21 bases between them. The CDR3 is 16 residues long. In germline, CDR1 is SQVTM, CDR2 ANQGSEA. CDR3 nucleotide sequence: TGCAGCGTTCCCGACCTTTTACAGGAGCGGCAAGAGACCCAGTACTTC. It specifies CSVPDLLQERQETQYF.

The chain links TRBV13 to TRBJ2-3; D remains unclear. Trimming took off 5 bases at V and 6 bases at J, with 12 bases between the two ends. The CDR3 spans 13 residues. Germline loops: CDR1 PRHDT, CDR2 FYEKMQ (reference sequence). This chain's CDR3 is CASSPSQLDTQYF. CDR3 sequence (DNA): TGTGCCAGCAGCCCCTCTCAGCTGGATACGCAGTATTTT.

The V and J genes are TRBV4-1 and TRBJ2-1; TRBD2 matches at 16 bases. The CDR3 runs 16 residues. J gave up 13 bases and V 3 bases, and 9 bases lay outside the gene matches. From germline, CDR1 is MGHRA and CDR2 YSYEKL. Here the CDR3 reads CASSHPGTSGGGPQFF. CDR3 DNA: TGCGCCAGCAGCCACCCCGGGACTAGCGGGGGGGGACCCCAGTTCTTC.

The chain has TRBV2 and TRBJ2-2; TRBD2 aligns across 7 bases. This CDR3 comprises 13 residues. Looked up from germline, CDR1 is SNHLY and CDR2 is FYNNEI. With V trimmed by 9 bases and J by 4 bases, 5 bases remained unmatched. CDR3 nucleotides: TGTGCCAGTACTAGCGTCTCCACCGGGGAGCTGTTTTTT. Translated, it gives CASTSVSTGELFF.

The chain links TRBV5-6 to TRBJ1-5; possibly TRBD1 for D (5 bases). The germline CDR1 and CDR2 sequences are SGHDT and YYEEEE. The V and J ends lost 0 bases and 5 bases respectively, with 9 bases between them. The CDR3 has 14 residues. CDR3 sequence reads: CASSLVGGDQPQHF. DNA of the CDR3: TGTGCCAGCAGCTTGGTGGGGGGTGATCAGCCCCAGCATTTT.

This chain joins TRBV14 and TRBJ2-1; 11 bases fit TRBD1. There are 16 residues in the CDR3. V was pared by 2 bases and J by 5 bases, with 5 bases of the junction left unmatched. The V gene's germline CDR1 is SGHDN and CDR2 FVKESK. The CDR3 reads CASSQLPGQGDNEQFF. The CDR3 DNA sequence: TGTGCCAGCAGCCAACTTCCGGGACAGGGGGACAATGAGCAGTTCTTC.

The V and J genes are TRBV4-2 and TRBJ2-3, with TRBD2 matching over 16 bases. V shed 0 bases and J 7 bases; nucleotides not matched to a gene: 10. Per the germline V gene, CDR1 is LGHNA and CDR2 is YNFKEQ. The CDR3 contains 19 residues. The CDR3, as DNA: TGTGCCAGCAGCCAAGATGGGACTAGCGGGAGGGCCATCTCGTATACGCAGTATTTT. Its protein is CASSQDGTSGRAISYTQYF.

The V gene is TRBV3-1 (or the pseudogene TRBV3-2), the J gene TRBJ1-5; D uncertain. Germline-derived CDR1 and CDR2 are LGHDT and YNNKEL (reference sequence). The V end was cut by 0 bases, the J end by 4 bases, with 10 bases between. There are 15 residues in the CDR3. The CDR3 coding sequence is TGTGCCAGCAGCCAAGATCCGTTACCTAATCAGCCCCAGCATTTT. As protein: CASSQDPLPNQPQHF.

This chain uses TRBV2 with TRBJ1-5; TRBD1 agrees at 9 bases. The CDR3 has 15 residues. Trimming cost V 4 bases and J 6 bases; bases outside gene matches: 7. Germline V gives CDR1 SNHLY, CDR2 FYNNEI. The CDR3, as DNA: TGTGCCAGCAGTGGGGACAGGGTGAATGGTCAGCCCCAGCATTTT. Translated, it gives CASSGDRVNGQPQHF.

The chain joins TRBV6-1 to TRBJ1-2; D unclear. Germline V lookup: CDR1 MNHNS, CDR2 SASEGT. The V gene lost 3 bases and the J gene lost 4 bases, with 9 bases spanning the gap. The CDR3 extends over 13 amino acids. CDR3 bases: TGTGCCAGCAGTGAGGGCCCGCTCTATGGCTACACCTTC. Translation gives CASSEGPLYGYTF.

The V gene is TRBV5-4, the J gene TRBJ1-1; D gene ambiguous. Germline CDR1 SGHNT, CDR2 YYREEE (reference sequence). This CDR3 has 14 amino acids. V was clipped by 0 bases and J by 1 base, with 7 bases between them. The CDR3 region is CASSLGQTNTEAFF. The CDR3 nucleotides read TGTGCCAGCAGCTTGGGGCAGACGAACACTGAAGCTTTCTTT.

The V call is TRBV18, the J call TRBJ2-3; D unresolved. Germline lookup yields CDR1 KGHSH and CDR2 LQKENI. CDR3 length equals 13 residues. V lost 8 bases and J 5 bases, leaving 14 bases between the germline ends. The CDR3 nucleotides are TGTGCCAGCGATTTGACCCCAAGAGATACGCAGTATTTT. This gives the protein CASDLTPRDTQYF.

CDR3: CASSLGLGRVKNQPQHF. Written as DNA, the CDR3 is TGTGCCAGCAGCTTAGGTTTGGGGAGGGTAAAAAATCAGCCCCAGCATTTT. This sequence joins TRBV5-4 and TRBJ1-5; no definite D call. V lost 2 bases, J lost 4 bases, and 19 bases lay in between. From germline, CDR1 is SGHNT and CDR2 YYREEE (reference sequence). CDR3 size: 17 residues.

This clone appeared a few times. The V and J genes are TRBV18 and TRBJ1-3; tentatively, D is TRBD1 (5 bases). Germline V CDR1 and CDR2: KGHSH, LQKENI. CDR3 length: 16 amino acids. V lost 3 bases and J 1 base, leaving 13 bases between the germline ends. The CDR3 nucleotides are TGTGCCAGCTCACCGCAGGGTAAGAAATCTGGAAACACCATATATTTT. Protein product: CASSPQGKKSGNTIYF.

V and J are TRBV9 and TRBJ1-2, with 7 bases that match TRBD1. Germline CDR1 SGDLS, CDR2 YYNGEE. This CDR3 spans 13 amino acids. The trim removed 0 bases at V and 8 bases at J, leaving 4 bases unmatched. The CDR3 DNA is TGTGCCAGCAGCGTAGTGACAGGGCCCGGCTACACCTTC. Protein: CASSVVTGPGYTF.

The genes are TRBV7-2 and TRBJ1-2; a possible D gene is TRBD1 (6 bases). The CDR3 runs to 15 residues. Trimming removed 2 bases at V and 4 bases at J, with 14 bases between. Germline CDR1 is SGHTA and CDR2 is FQGNSA. CDR3 loop: CASSLRGAQSYGYTF. The CDR3 nucleotides read TGTGCCAGCAGCTTAAGGGGGGCTCAAAGCTATGGCTACACCTTC.

The rearrangement joins TRBV5-8 to TRBJ1-2; tentative D call: TRBD1 (6 bases). Trimming removed 2 bases at V and 3 bases at J, with 17 bases between. CDR1 is SGHTS and CDR2 is YDEGEE in the germline V gene. CDR3 length: 16 residues. The CDR3 coding sequence is TGTGCCAGCAGCTTAAAGTATTCGACAGGCTACTATGGCTACACCTTC. Protein: CASSLKYSTGYYGYTF.

The rearrangement links TRBV6-5 to TRBJ2-3; 9 nucleotides agree with TRBD2. Germline trimming cut 7 bases from V and 2 bases from J; bases unmatched to any gene: 4. Germline V lookup: CDR1 MNHEY, CDR2 SVGAGI. The CDR3 totals 14 residues. The CDR3 is CASNLAGFTDTQYF. CDR3 DNA: TGTGCCAGCAATCTAGCGGGGTTCACAGATACGCAGTATTTT.